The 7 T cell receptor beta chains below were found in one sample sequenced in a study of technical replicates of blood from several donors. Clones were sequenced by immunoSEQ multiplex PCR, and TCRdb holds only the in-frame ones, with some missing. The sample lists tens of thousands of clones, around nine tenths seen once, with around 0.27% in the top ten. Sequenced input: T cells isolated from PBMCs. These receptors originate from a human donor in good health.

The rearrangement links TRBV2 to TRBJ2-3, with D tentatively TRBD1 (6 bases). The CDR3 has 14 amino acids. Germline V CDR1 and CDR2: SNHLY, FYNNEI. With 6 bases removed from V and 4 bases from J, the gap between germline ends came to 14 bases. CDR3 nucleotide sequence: TGTGCCAGCAGACCTCGGGACACAGCAGATACGCAGTATTTT. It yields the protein CASRPRDTADTQYF.

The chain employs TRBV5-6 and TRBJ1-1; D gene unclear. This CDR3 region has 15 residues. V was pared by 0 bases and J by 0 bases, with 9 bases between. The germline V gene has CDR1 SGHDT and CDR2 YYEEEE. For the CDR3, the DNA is TGTGCCAGCAGCTTGGGTCCAGTAATGAACACTGAAGCTTTCTTT. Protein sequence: CASSLGPVMNTEAFF.

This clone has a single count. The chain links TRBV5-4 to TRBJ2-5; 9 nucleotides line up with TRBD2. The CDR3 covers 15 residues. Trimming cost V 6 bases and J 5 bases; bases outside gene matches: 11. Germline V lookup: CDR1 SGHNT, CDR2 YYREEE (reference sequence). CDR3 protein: CASTRGREGRETQYF. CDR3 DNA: TGTGCCAGCACCCGGGGGCGGGAGGGCCGTGAGACCCAGTACTTC.

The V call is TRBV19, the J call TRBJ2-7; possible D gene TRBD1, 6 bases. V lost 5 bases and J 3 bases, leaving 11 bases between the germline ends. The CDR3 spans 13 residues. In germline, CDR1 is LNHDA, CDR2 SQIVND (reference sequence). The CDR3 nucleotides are TGTGCCAGTAGTCCACGGACAGTCTACGAGCAGTACTTC. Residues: CASSPRTVYEQYF.

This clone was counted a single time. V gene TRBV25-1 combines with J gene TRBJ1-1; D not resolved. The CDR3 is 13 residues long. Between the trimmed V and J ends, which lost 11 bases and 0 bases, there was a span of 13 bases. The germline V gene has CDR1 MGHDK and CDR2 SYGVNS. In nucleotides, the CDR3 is TGTGCCTCCCAGAGGCTTATGAACACTGAAGCTTTCTTT. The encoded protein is CASQRLMNTEAFF.

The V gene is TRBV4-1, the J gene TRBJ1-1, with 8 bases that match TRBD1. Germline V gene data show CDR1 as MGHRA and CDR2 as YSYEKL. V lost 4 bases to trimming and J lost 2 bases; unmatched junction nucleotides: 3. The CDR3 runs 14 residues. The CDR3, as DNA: TGCGCCAGCAGCCCGGGACAGGCAAACACTGAAGCTTTCTTT. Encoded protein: CASSPGQANTEAFF.

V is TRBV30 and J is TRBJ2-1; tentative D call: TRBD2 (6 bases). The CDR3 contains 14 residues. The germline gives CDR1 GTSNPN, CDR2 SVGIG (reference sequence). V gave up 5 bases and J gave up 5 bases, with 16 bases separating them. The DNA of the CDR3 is TGTGCCTGGTTGAGGGACTGGGACGACAATGAGCAGTTCTTC. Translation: CAWLRDWDDNEQFF.